What follows is one T cell receptor beta chain and its context. Its antigen is currently unknown. This entry comes from a study of CD8 T cells in ankylosing spondylitis. Library preparation for TCR beta used quantitative 5'-RACE with molecular barcodes. MiXCR, run by TCRdb on the 5' RACE reads, gives a single entry per CDR3 protein. The sample contains hundreds of thousands of distinct CDR3 sequences, over 9.5% of which appear only once. This CDR3 is 14 amino acids long. The V segment lost 5 bases and the J segment 1 base; nucleotides outside the gene matches: 4. The germline V gene has CDR1 MNHEY and CDR2 SMNVEV (reference sequence). Study-level points and caveats: A motif in TCR beta, a set of fewer than ten highly homologous variants, appeared characteristic of ankylosing spondylitis blood. Several of the motif variants were reported before in synovial fluid and blood from reactive arthritis. Reported data indicate significant enrichment of disease-linked clones within matched ankylosing spondylitis synovial fluid. Disease-associated clonotypes exhibited CD8+ identity and were relatively infrequent in peripheral blood.

Material: blood, either unsorted or a sorted T cell fraction (not recorded which). The sequence came from a male donor with ankylosing spondylitis. This chain uses TRBV27 with TRBJ1-1, with 7 nucleotides matching TRBD1. The DNA of the CDR3 is TGTGCCAGCAGTAACAGGGGCTCGAACACTGAAGCTTTCTTT. It translates to CASSNRGSNTEAFF.